Listed below are T cell receptor beta chains from one sample, sequenced in a study of Ad26.COV2.S vaccination and SARS-CoV-2 variants. Libraries were prepared by immunoSEQ multiplex PCR; TCRdb keeps only in-frame clonotypes and omits some of them. The data show 350,000 to 450,000 clones, 92% seen once. This material consisted of peripheral blood, taken in a trial of Ad26.COV2.S vaccine versus placebo. All receptors derive from a person aged 18-65 years who received the Ad26.COV2.S COVID-19 vaccine or a placebo. CDR3s include the opening cysteine and the closing phenylalanine or tryptophan. D genes are given only for firm matches. Only some rows state a clone size, as once, few, many or a class for expanded clones.

>TRBJ2-2|-|TRBV5-6|-
CASTSTALGVVGELFF
TGTGCCAGCACCTCGACTGCCCTCGGAGTGGTAGGGGAGCTGTTTTTT
>TRBJ2-2|TRBD1|TRBV6-6|-
CASSQDRFTGELFF
TGTGCCAGCAGTCAGGACAGGTTCACCGGGGAGCTGTTTTTT
>TRBJ2-7|TRBD2|TRBV5-6|-
CASSLSSGTSGYEQYF
TGTGCCAGCAGCTTAAGTTCCGGGACTAGCGGCTACGAGCAGTACTTC
>TRBJ1-2|-|TRBV28|-
CASRSGAFYGYTF
TGTGCCAGCAGATCCGGGGCCTTCTATGGCTACACCTTC
>TRBJ2-5|-|TRBV27|-
CASSSDKQSETQYF
TGTGCCAGCAGTTCGGACAAGCAGTCTGAGACCCAGTACTTC
>TRBJ1-6|TRBD1|TRBV7-2|-
CASSSRDRRYNSPLHF
TGTGCCAGCAGTTCCCGGGACAGACGGTATAATTCACCCCTCCACTTT
>TRBJ2-3|-|TRBV6-2/TRBV6-3|-
CASSTTGPRDTQYF
TGTGCCAGCAGCACCACAGGACCCAGGGATACGCAGTATTTT
>TRBJ2-7|TRBD1|TRBV5-6|-
CASSPGGLPYEQYF
TGTGCCAGCAGCCCAGGGGGCCTACCCTACGAGCAGTACTTC
>TRBJ2-3|TRBD2|TRBV7-7|-
CASGGLGDTQYF
TGTGCTAGCGGGGGGTTAGGAGATACGCAGTATTTT
>TRBJ2-7|-|TRBV5-1|few
CASSDSYEQYF
TGCGCCAGCAGCGACTCCTACGAGCAGTACTTC
>TRBJ1-2|-|TRBV7-8|-
CASSPEFYYGYTF
TGTGCCAGCAGCCCTGAATTCTACTATGGCTACACCTTC
>TRBJ2-7|TRBD1|TRBV19|-
CASSTLFMGQGAKYEQYF
TGTGCCAGTAGTACCCTCTTTATGGGGCAGGGGGCGAAGTACGAGCAGTACTTC
>TRBJ1-1|-|TRBV5-5|-
CASSLAGSMNTEAFF
TGTGCCAGCAGCTTGGCAGGGTCCATGAACACTGAAGCTTTCTTT
>TRBJ2-2|TRBD2|TRBV7-2|-
CASSLSLAGDTGELFF
TGTGCCAGCAGCTTAAGCCTAGCGGGGGACACCGGGGAGCTGTTTTTT
>TRBJ2-7|TRBD2|TRBV27|-
CASNSPGRGDEQYF
TGTGCCAGCAATTCCCCCGGGCGGGGGGACGAGCAGTACTTC
>TRBJ2-2|TRBD1|TRBV11-2|-
CASSLLGQGNGELFF
TGTGCCAGCAGCTTACTTGGACAGGGAAACGGGGAGCTGTTTTTT
>TRBJ1-4|-|TRBV29-1|-
CSAGTTNEKLFF
TGCAGCGCAGGGACAACTAATGAAAAACTGTTTTTT
>TRBJ1-1|TRBD1|TRBV13|once
CASSDRALGITEAFF
TGTGCCAGCAGCGACAGGGCATTGGGGATCACTGAAGCTTTCTTT
>TRBJ2-7|-|TRBV25-1|-
CASSVSGVREQYF
TGTGCCAGCAGTGTATCGGGGGTCCGCGAGCAGTACTTC
>TRBJ1-3|-|TRBV3-1/TRBV3-2|-
CASSQDLWRWAESSGNTIYF
TGTGCCAGCAGCCAAGACCTATGGCGGTGGGCAGAAAGCTCTGGAAACACCATATATTTT
>TRBJ1-2|-|TRBV3-1/TRBV3-2|-
CASSRAQGGDGYGYTF
TGTGCCAGCAGCCGGGCACAGGGCGGGGATGGGTATGGCTACACCTTC
>TRBJ2-1|-|TRBV18|-
CASSLRGGTGNEQFF
TGTGCCAGCTCCCTAAGGGGGGGCACGGGTAATGAGCAGTTCTTC